Presented here are 16 T cell receptor beta chains from one specimen sequenced in a study of graft-versus-host responses after intestinal transplantation (dated by TCRdb to the early 2020s). Library preparation employed the immunoSEQ multiplex PCR assay. This immuneACCESS table, as held by TCRdb, lists in-frame sequences with V and J called but not all clones. Of the missing ones, under half trace to an unresolved V gene in checked studies; the others have no known cause. This sample has about 30,000 clones in its table, and 85% to 95% of those were observed once. Less than 0.75% of the sample belongs to the ten largest clones. The sample consisted of PBMCs, taken about 70 days after intestinal transplant. The receptor source for this set is a human patient who received an intestinal transplant, so some T cells may come from the graft donor.

Notes on this clone: This CDR3 is also generated by other DNA sequences in the sample. This chain uses TRBV28 with TRBJ2-1; no clear D. Between the trimmed V and J ends, which lost 6 bases and 8 bases, there was a span of 20 bases. Germline CDR1 and CDR2: MDHEN and SYDVKM. The CDR3 is 15 residues long. The CDR3 is CASRKRVARFHEQFF. In DNA, the CDR3 is TGTGCCAGCAGAAAACGGGTCGCACGGTTTCATGAGCAGTTCTTC.

This rearrangement joins TRBV29-1 to TRBJ2-5, with 7 bases fitting TRBD1. The DNA end favors TRBJ2-7, so the J call may be wrong. CDR1 and CDR2 from the germline V gene are SQVTM and ANQGSEA. This CDR3 region has 16 residues. CDR3 residues: CSVEGTPGQLVDEQYF. For the CDR3, the DNA is TGCAGCGTTGAAGGAACCCCGGGACAGCTAGTCGACGAGCAGTACTTC.

The V call is TRBV30, the J call TRBJ2-3; 10 nucleotides match TRBD2. Germline assignment: CDR1 GTSNPN and CDR2 SVGIG (reference sequence). The CDR3 extends over 14 amino acids. V lost 2 bases to trimming and J lost 5 bases; unmatched junction nucleotides: 4. The CDR3 is CAWSILAGVDTQYF. The CDR3 region has the DNA TGTGCCTGGAGTATTCTAGCGGGAGTAGATACGCAGTATTTT.

This clone was counted between two and nine times. The chain recombines TRBV7-9 with TRBJ2-7; TRBD2 matches 7 bases. The CDR3 covers 12 residues. Trimming removed 4 bases from V and 13 bases from J; junction bases left unmatched: 10. In germline, CDR1 is SEHNR, CDR2 FQNEAQ (reference sequence). The CDR3 nucleotides read TGTGCCAGCAGCTCAGCGGGACGACACCTTTACTTC. Amino acid sequence: CASSSAGRHLYF.

V gene TRBV2 combines with J gene TRBJ2-5, with TRBD1 identical over 8 bases. Germline CDR1 SNHLY, CDR2 FYNNEI. The CDR3 totals 15 residues. After removal of 5 bases from V and 5 bases from J, the junction contained 10 bases not matched to a gene. CDR3 in DNA: TGTGCCAGCAGTACCGGACAGGGTTGGCAGGAGACCCAGTACTTC. Its translation is CASSTGQGWQETQYF.

The chain recombines TRBV5-5 with TRBJ2-7; TRBD1 might be the D (6 bases). This CDR3 spans 12 amino acids. Trimming left V 0 bases short and J 6 bases short, with 7 bases between. Germline V gives CDR1 SGHKS, CDR2 YYEKEE (reference sequence). The CDR3 loop reads CASSLDRVEQYF. CDR3 sequence (DNA): TGTGCCAGCAGCTTGGACAGGGTCGAGCAGTACTTC.

J is TRBJ2-7 and V is TRBV6-5; TRBD2 matches 8 bases. The junction had 4 bases not matched to a gene; V was cut back by 0 bases and J by 6 bases. Germline assignment: CDR1 MNHEY and CDR2 SVGAGI. There are 14 residues in the CDR3. In DNA, the CDR3 is TGTGCCAGCAGTTACTCGTCCGGGGGGGTCGAGCAGTACTTC. Its translation: CASSYSSGGVEQYF.

The rearrangement joins TRBV7-3 to TRBJ1-6; D ambiguous. Germline V gene sequence: CDR1 SGHTA, CDR2 FQGTGA. The CDR3 is made up of 14 amino acids. Trimming removed 0 bases at V and 7 bases at J, with 7 bases between. The CDR3 nucleotides read TGTGCCAGCAGCTTAACTGTTAGGAATTCACCCCTCCACTTT. Its protein product is CASSLTVRNSPLHF.

This sequence joins TRBV27 and TRBJ2-3; 10 bases map to TRBD2. Germline CDR1 is MNHEY and CDR2 is SMNVEV (reference sequence). This CDR3 contains 15 residues. The V gene end was trimmed by 8 bases and the J gene end by 4 bases; junction bases not matched to a gene: 9. CDR3 sequence: CASGPSGGAPDTQYF. CDR3 coding DNA: TGTGCCAGCGGACCAAGCGGGGGGGCTCCAGATACGCAGTATTTT.

The chain couples TRBV27 to TRBJ1-6; the D is unclear. Germline CDR1 is MNHEY and CDR2 is SMNVEV (reference sequence). V was trimmed by 3 bases and J by 8 bases, leaving 11 bases between them. This CDR3 region has 14 residues. The CDR3 loop is CASSLAGEDSPLHF. The DNA for the CDR3 is TGTGCCAGCAGTTTGGCCGGGGAGGATTCACCCCTCCACTTT.

The rearrangement uses TRBV4-1 and TRBJ1-6; TRBD1 might be the D (5 bases). Trimming removed 5 bases at V and 0 bases at J, with 11 bases between. Germline V gene data show CDR1 as MGHRA and CDR2 as YSYEKL. This CDR3 spans 16 amino acids. CDR3 bases: TGCGCCAGCAGCGCAAGGGGACTCTCCTATAATTCACCCCTCCACTTT. Its translation: CASSARGLSYNSPLHF.

This sequence joins TRBV7-6 and TRBJ2-5; D remains ambiguous. Trimming pared 0 bases from V and 5 bases from J, leaving 1 base between. The CDR3 extends over 11 amino acids. In germline, CDR1 is SGHVS, CDR2 FNYEAQ. CDR3 sequence reads: CASSLAETQYF. The CDR3 bases are TGTGCCAGCAGCTTAGCTGAGACCCAGTACTTC.

The genes are TRBV7-2 and TRBJ2-7; 9 nucleotides line up with TRBD1. Germline V gene lookup returns CDR1 SGHTA and CDR2 FQGNSA. The CDR3 contains 15 residues. V lost 4 bases and J lost 4; bases outside the gene matches: 8. The CDR3 DNA is TGTGCCAGCAGCTACGACCCCGGGACAGGGTACGAGCAGTACTTC. As protein: CASSYDPGTGYEQYF.

The CDR3 here is CSVEDRPGTVTEAFF. CDR3 nucleotides: TGCAGCGTTGAAGATCGTCCAGGGACGGTCACTGAAGCTTTCTTT. This sequence joins TRBV29-1 and TRBJ1-1; the D gene is possibly TRBD1 (5 bases). CDR3 length: 15 amino acids. V lost 0 bases, J lost 4 bases, and 15 bases lay in between. The germline V gene has CDR1 SQVTM and CDR2 ANQGSEA.

The V call is TRBV5-1, the J call TRBJ1-1, with D hard to call. The CDR3 extends over 14 amino acids. Per germline, CDR1 SGHRS and CDR2 YFSETQ. V dropped 4 bases and J dropped 0 bases, with 10 bases sitting between them. The CDR3 DNA reads TGCGCCAGCAGCCTCCGGTTTATGAACACTGAAGCTTTCTTT. Amino acids: CASSLRFMNTEAFF.

The chain uses TRBV7-9 and TRBJ2-5; tentatively, D is TRBD2 (6 bases). Germline V gene lookup returns CDR1 SEHNR and CDR2 FQNEAQ (reference sequence). V shed 7 bases and J shed 3 bases, with 21 bases lying between them. This CDR3 contains 16 residues. The DNA for the CDR3 is TGTGCCAGCACCAATATATGGACTACTTATAAAGAGACCCAGTACTTC. This gives the protein CASTNIWTTYKETQYF.